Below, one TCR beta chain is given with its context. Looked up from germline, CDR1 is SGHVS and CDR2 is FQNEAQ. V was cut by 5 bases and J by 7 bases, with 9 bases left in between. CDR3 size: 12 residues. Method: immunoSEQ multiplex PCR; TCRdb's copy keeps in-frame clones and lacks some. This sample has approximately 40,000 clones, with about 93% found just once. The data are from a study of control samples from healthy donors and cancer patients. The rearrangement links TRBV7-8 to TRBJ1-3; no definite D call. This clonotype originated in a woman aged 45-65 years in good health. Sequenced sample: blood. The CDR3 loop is CASSPNTNTIYF. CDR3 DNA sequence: TGTGCCAGCAGCCCTAACACGAACACCATATATTTT.